This T cell receptor beta chain was captured in a study of cytotoxic CD8 clonotypes in ibrutinib-treated CLL. Study results and limitations: Clonality increased at ibrutinib response and stayed stable in sustained remission. At progression, however, it fell back toward baseline.

The method was immunoSEQ multiplex PCR; TCRdb's version includes in-frame clones alone and lacks a portion of them. Here the sample spans around 16,000 clones, approximately 67% being singletons. V was clipped by 3 bases and J by 0 bases, with 12 bases between them. CDR1 and CDR2 from the germline V gene are SGHNT and YYREEE (reference sequence). The CDR3 length is 15 residues. Judged by abundance, this clone is large. Its antigen is as yet unknown. The sequence came from a human donor with chronic lymphocytic leukemia. This chain links TRBV5-4 with TRBJ1-1, with TRBD1 as a possible D gene (5 bases). Specimen: PBMCs, collected before ibrutinib treatment. CDR3 nucleotide sequence: TGTGCCAGCAGCTGGGAGAAGGGACTGAACACTGAAGCTTTCTTT. Its translation: CASSWEKGLNTEAFF. The full variable domain, with the rest looked up from reference TRBV5-4 and TRBJ1-1, is ETGVTQSPTHLIKTRGQQVTLRCSSQSGHNTVSWYQQALGQGPQFIFQYYREEENGRGNFPPRFSGLQFPNYSSELNVNALELDDSALYLCASSWEKGLNTEAFFGQGTRLTVV.